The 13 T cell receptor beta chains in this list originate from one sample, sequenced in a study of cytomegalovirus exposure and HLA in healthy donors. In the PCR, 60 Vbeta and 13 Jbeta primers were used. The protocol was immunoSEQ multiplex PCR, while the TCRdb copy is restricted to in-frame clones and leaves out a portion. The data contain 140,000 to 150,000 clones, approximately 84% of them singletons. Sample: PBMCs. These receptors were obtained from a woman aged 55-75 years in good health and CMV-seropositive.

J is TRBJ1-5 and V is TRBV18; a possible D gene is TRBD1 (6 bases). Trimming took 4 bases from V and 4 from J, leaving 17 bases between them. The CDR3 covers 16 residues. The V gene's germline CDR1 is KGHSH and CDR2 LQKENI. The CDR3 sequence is CASSLLDSANNQPQHF. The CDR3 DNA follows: TGTGCCAGCTCACTACTGGACAGCGCTAATAATCAGCCCCAGCATTTT.

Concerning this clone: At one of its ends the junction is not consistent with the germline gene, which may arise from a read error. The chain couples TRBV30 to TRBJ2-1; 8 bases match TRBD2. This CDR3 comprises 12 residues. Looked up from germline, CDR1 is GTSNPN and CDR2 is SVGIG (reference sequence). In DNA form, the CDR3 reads TGTGTCTGGAGTGAAGCGGGAGCTGAGCAGTTCTTC. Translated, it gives CVWSEAGAEQFF.

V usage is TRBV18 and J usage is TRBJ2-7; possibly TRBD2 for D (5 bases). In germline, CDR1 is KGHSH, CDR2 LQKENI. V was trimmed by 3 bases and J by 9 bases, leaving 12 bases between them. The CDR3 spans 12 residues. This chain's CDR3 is CASSPPLGRQYF. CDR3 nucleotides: TGTGCCAGCTCACCGCCCTTGGGGAGGCAGTACTTC. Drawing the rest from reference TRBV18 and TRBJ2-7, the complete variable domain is NAGVMQNPRHLVRRRGQEARLRCSPMKGHSHVYWYRQLPEEGLKFMVYLQKENIIDESGMPKERFSAEFPKEGPSILRIQQVVRGDSAAYFCASSPPLGRQYFGPGTRLTVT.

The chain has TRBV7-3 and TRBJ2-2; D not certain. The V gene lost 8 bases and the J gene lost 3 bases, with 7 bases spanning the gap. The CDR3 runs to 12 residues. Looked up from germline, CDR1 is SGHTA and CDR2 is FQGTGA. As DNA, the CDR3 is TGTGCCAGCGGTAGTGACACCGGGGAGCTGTTTTTT. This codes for CASGSDTGELFF.

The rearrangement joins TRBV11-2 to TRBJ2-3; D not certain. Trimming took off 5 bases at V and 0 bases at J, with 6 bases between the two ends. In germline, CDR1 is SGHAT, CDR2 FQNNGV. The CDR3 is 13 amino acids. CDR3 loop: CASSLTSTDTQYF. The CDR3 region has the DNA TGTGCCAGCAGCCTAACTAGCACAGATACGCAGTATTTT.

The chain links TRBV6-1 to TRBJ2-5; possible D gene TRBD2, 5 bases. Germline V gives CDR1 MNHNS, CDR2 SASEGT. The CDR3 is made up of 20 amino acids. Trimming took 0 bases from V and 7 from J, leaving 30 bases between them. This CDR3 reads CASSEAEARVISRGRRTQYF. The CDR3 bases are TGTGCCAGCAGTGAAGCGGAGGCACGAGTTATATCGCGCGGTCGTCGGACCCAGTACTTC.

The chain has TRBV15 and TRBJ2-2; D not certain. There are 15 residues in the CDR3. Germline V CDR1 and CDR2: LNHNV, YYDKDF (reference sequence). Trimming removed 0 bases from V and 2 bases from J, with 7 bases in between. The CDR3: CATSRDLTNTGELFF. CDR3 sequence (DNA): TGTGCCACCAGCAGAGATTTAACTAACACCGGGGAGCTGTTTTTT.

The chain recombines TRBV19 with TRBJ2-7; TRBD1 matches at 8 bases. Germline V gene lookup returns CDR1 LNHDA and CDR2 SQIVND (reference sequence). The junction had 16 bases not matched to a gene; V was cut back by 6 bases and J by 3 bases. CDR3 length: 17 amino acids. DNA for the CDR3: TGTGCCAGTAGGGGGACAGGCCTAGGATCGAGGAGCTACGAGCAGTACTTC. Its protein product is CASRGTGLGSRSYEQYF.

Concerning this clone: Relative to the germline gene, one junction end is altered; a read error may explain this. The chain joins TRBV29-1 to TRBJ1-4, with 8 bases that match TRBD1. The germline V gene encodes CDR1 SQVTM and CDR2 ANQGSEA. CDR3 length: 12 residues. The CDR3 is CSARQGTGKTVF. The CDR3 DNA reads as TGCAGCGCCCGACAGGGGACGGGAAAAACTGTTTTT.

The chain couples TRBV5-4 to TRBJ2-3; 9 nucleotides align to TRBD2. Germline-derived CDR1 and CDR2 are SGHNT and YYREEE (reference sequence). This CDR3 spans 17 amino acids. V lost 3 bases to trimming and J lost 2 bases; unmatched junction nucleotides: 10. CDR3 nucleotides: TGTGCCAGCAGCTGGGGAGGAGCGGGAGGCCTCACAGATACGCAGTATTTT. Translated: CASSWGGAGGLTDTQYF.

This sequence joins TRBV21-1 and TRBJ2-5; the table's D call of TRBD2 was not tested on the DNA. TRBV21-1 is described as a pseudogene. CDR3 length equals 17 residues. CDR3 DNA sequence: TGTGCCAGCAACATCCCCGGGGGGGCAGGGGGGAGGGAGACCCAGTACTTC. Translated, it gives CASNIPGGAGGRETQYF.

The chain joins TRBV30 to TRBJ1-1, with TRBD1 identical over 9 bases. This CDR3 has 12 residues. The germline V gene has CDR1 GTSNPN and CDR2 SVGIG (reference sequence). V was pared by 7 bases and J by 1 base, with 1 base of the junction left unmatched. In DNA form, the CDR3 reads TGTGCCTCGGACAGGGGGAACACTGAAGCTTTCTTT. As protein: CASDRGNTEAFF.

This chain's CDR3 is CASSDSIMQYGYTF. The CDR3 nucleotides read TGTGCCAGCAGCGACTCGATAATGCAATATGGCTACACCTTC. This chain connects TRBV9 to TRBJ1-2; D unresolved. V was clipped by 3 bases and J by 5 bases, with 14 bases between them. The germline V gene has CDR1 SGDLS and CDR2 YYNGEE. The CDR3 consists of 14 residues. The full variable domain, its missing parts supplied by reference TRBV9 and TRBJ1-2, is DSGVTQTPKHLITATGQRVTLRCSPRSGDLSVYWYQQSLDQGLQFLIQYYNGEERAKGNILERFSAQQFPDLHSELNLSSLELGDSALYFCASSDSIMQYGYTFGSGTRLTVV.